Given below is one T cell receptor (beta chain) in context. This specimen comes from a study of T cell changes during pregnancy in multiple sclerosis. Germline V gives CDR1 MRHNA, CDR2 SNTAGT. The CDR3 has 15 residues. Trimming removed 0 bases from V and 7 bases from J; junction bases left unmatched: 5. Sequencing used immunoSEQ multiplex PCR; TCRdb keeps in-frame clones, though not all of them. Here the sample spans roughly 52,000 clones, approximately 94% being singletons. The chain uses TRBV6-4 and TRBJ2-1; 8 bases are shared with TRBD2. Here the sequenced sample was CD8+ T cells from peripheral blood mononuclear cells, taken in the third trimester of pregnancy. This TCR derives from a female donor with multiple sclerosis, enrolled in a pregnancy study. Here the CDR3 DNA reads TGTGCCAGCAGTGACTCGGGGACTAGGTTGAATGAGCAGTTCTTC. This translates into CASSDSGTRLNEQFF.